This T cell receptor (beta chain) was found in a study of T cell responses to AZD1222 COVID-19 vaccine. Study-level information: It was second doses at about 4 or about 12 weeks that were pooled.

With regard to this clone: The antigen is undetermined.

TCRdb keeps only in-frame clones here, not all; method: immunoSEQ multiplex PCR. This table holds some 80,000 clones, approximately 87% found once. Points from the study as a whole: It should be noted that donors were predominantly white British and more often female, and clonal diversity was possibly underestimated. Seropositive AZD1222 recipients at baseline numbered only six or seven.

Sequenced material: peripheral blood, taken on day 0 of AZD1222 vaccination. This sequence originates from an adult in good health.

The CDR3 loop reads CASISATGMNEQFF. For the CDR3, the DNA is TGTGCCAGCATTTCCGCGACAGGGATGAATGAGCAGTTCTTC. The chain carries TRBV28 and TRBJ2-1; TRBD1 matches at 7 bases. CDR1 MDHEN and CDR2 SYDVKM come from the germline V gene. The CDR3 spans 14 residues. Losses at the gene ends were 7 bases for V and 7 bases for J; bases not matched to a gene: 10.